The sequence of this TCR beta chain was determined in a study of blood T cell repertoires in COVID-19. Study-wide context: Sample material is recorded as cDNA or gDNA derived from T cells, B-cell-depleted T cells, or PBMCs.

The data were produced by immunoSEQ multiplex PCR, yet TCRdb's version contains in-frame clones alone and is incomplete. The data contain approximately 97,000 clones, 75% to 95% of them singletons. V was clipped by 2 bases and J by 6 bases, with 10 bases between them. Germline CDR1 MNHNS, CDR2 SASEGT. The CDR3 totals 14 residues. The receptor was isolated from a man between 18 and 35 years old with acute or convalescent COVID-19. The source material was peripheral blood. The chain uses TRBV6-1 and TRBJ1-4; D remains ambiguous. The DNA of the CDR3 is TGTGCCAGCAGTGAACTTATGGACTATGAAAAACTGTTTTTT. Protein sequence: CASSELMDYEKLFF.